Following are 22 T cell receptor beta chains from one sample sequenced in a study of cytomegalovirus exposure and HLA in healthy donors. Only in-frame clones appear in the TCRdb table, and some are missing; sequencing was by immunoSEQ multiplex PCR. The sample shows about 190,000 clones, 84% of them seen only once. Input material: PBMCs. The source is a man between 18 and 35 years old in good health and CMV-seropositive.

This chain connects TRBV30 to TRBJ2-7, with a weak D call TRBD1 (5 bases). This CDR3 has 11 amino acids. In germline, CDR1 is GTSNPN, CDR2 SVGIG (reference sequence). V was cut by 2 bases and J by 8 bases, with 10 bases left in between. The DNA of the CDR3 is TGTGCCTGGAGTATCCAGGGTCAGCAGTACTTC. It translates to CAWSIQGQQYF. The full variable domain, its missing parts supplied by reference TRBV30 and TRBJ2-7, is SQTIHQWPATLVQPVGSPLSLECTVEGTSNPNLYWYRQAAGRGLQLLFYSVGIGQISSEVPQNLSASRPQDRQFILSSKKLLLSDSGFYLCAWSIQGQQYFGPGTRLTVT.

The chain is built from TRBV5-4 and TRBJ2-1, with 7 bases lining up with TRBD2. This CDR3 comprises 12 residues. The ends lost 7 bases at V and 8 bases at J; junction bases unmatched: 6. Germline V gene data show CDR1 as SGHNT and CDR2 as YYREEE (reference sequence). The CDR3 coding sequence is TGTGCCAGCGGGAGGGCCTATGATGAGCAGTTCTTC. Translated, it gives CASGRAYDEQFF.

The chain uses TRBV6-1 and TRBJ2-7, with 7 bases fitting TRBD1. The CDR3 runs 14 residues. V trimming: 4 bases; J trimming: 3 bases; junction bases outside the gene matches: 6. The germline V gene encodes CDR1 MNHNS and CDR2 SASEGT. CDR3 in amino acids: CASSVDRVLYEQYF. CDR3 bases: TGTGCCAGCAGTGTTGACAGGGTTCTCTACGAGCAGTACTTC.

The chain uses TRBV11-2 and TRBJ2-5; D ambiguous. V lost 5 bases to trimming and J lost 5 bases, with 9 bases between them. Germline-derived CDR1 and CDR2 are SGHAT and FQNNGV. The CDR3 extends over 12 amino acids. Here the CDR3 reads CASSPQRETQYF. In DNA form, the CDR3 reads TGTGCCAGCAGCCCCCAACGGGAGACCCAGTACTTC.

V and J are TRBV5-4 and TRBJ2-1; possible D gene TRBD2, 5 bases. Trimming stripped 2 bases from V and 7 bases from J, with 16 bases between. The CDR3 loop spans 15 amino acids. Looked up from germline, CDR1 is SGHNT and CDR2 is YYREEE (reference sequence). For the CDR3, the DNA is TGTGCCAGCAGCTTAGGCGGGCCGGGTAATAATGAGCAGTTCTTC. This encodes CASSLGGPGNNEQFF.

This clone was recorded only once. The chain employs TRBV13 and TRBJ1-4; D remains unclear. Germline CDR1 is PRHDT and CDR2 is FYEKMQ (reference sequence). The CDR3 is 14 residues long. V lost 5 bases and J 4 bases, leaving 11 bases between the germline ends. Here the CDR3 reads CASSLKNLNEKLFF. As DNA, the CDR3 is TGTGCCAGCAGCCTAAAAAACCTTAATGAAAAACTGTTTTTT.

The V call is TRBV15, the J call TRBJ2-7, with TRBD2 matching 16 bases. The J segment lost 9 bases and the V segment lost 0 bases, leaving 8 bases of the junction unmatched. Germline CDR1 and CDR2: LNHNV and YYDKDF (reference sequence). CDR3 size: 17 residues. For the CDR3, the DNA is TGTGCCACCAGCAGAGAGGGACTAGCGGGGGGGTCATTTAGGCAGTACTTC. Translated, it gives CATSREGLAGGSFRQYF.

This clone came up once. The chain is built from TRBV5-6 and TRBJ2-3; the D is unclear. Germline values: CDR1 SGHDT, CDR2 YYEEEE. CDR3 length: 12 amino acids. Trimming removed 4 bases from V and 4 bases from J, with 7 bases in between. In DNA form, the CDR3 reads TGTGCCAGCAGCCGGAGCGCAGATACGCAGTATTTT. Protein: CASSRSADTQYF.

The V gene is TRBV7-2, the J gene TRBJ2-7; unclear D gene. Germline CDR1 and CDR2: SGHTA and FQGNSA. Trimming cost V 7 bases and J 0 bases, with 13 bases left between them. The CDR3 contains 14 residues. Here the CDR3 DNA reads TGTGCCAGCACCCGTACTGCAAGCTCCTACGAGCAGTACTTC. Its protein is CASTRTASSYEQYF.

J is TRBJ2-5 and V is TRBV5-4; tentatively, D is TRBD2 (5 bases). Looked up from germline, CDR1 is SGHNT and CDR2 is YYREEE (reference sequence). The CDR3 contains 14 residues. V was pared by 5 bases and J by 5 bases, with 16 bases between. The CDR3 DNA follows: TGTGCCAGCAGTGGGGTAGGAGGCGGTGAGACCCAGTACTTC. As protein: CASSGVGGGETQYF.

This clone was observed a single time. The chain carries TRBV6-6 and TRBJ1-4; D ambiguous. The CDR3 has 15 residues. Germline CDR1 is MNHNY and CDR2 is SVGAGI (reference sequence). Trimming took 2 bases from V and 5 from J, leaving 12 bases between them. CDR3 amino acids: CASSYIGEPNEKLFF. The CDR3 bases are TGTGCCAGCAGTTACATCGGGGAGCCAAATGAAAAACTGTTTTTT.

The chain carries TRBV30 and TRBJ2-5; 8 bases agree with TRBD2. V shed 0 bases and J 4 bases; nucleotides not matched to a gene: 1. The CDR3 length is 13 residues. Germline CDR1 GTSNPN, CDR2 SVGIG (reference sequence). DNA for the CDR3: TGTGCCTGGAGTGTAGCGGGGGCAGAGACCCAGTACTTC. Residues: CAWSVAGAETQYF.

The chain couples TRBV11-2 to TRBJ2-7, with 9 bases aligning to TRBD1. The CDR3 spans 17 residues. Trimming cost V 5 bases and J 2 bases; bases outside gene matches: 13. Looked up from germline, CDR1 is SGHAT and CDR2 is FQNNGV. The CDR3 region has the DNA TGTGCCAGCAGCCAGAGCCAGACAGGGGGATTGGCCTACGAGCAGTACTTC. Its translation: CASSQSQTGGLAYEQYF. The variable domain in full, completed from reference TRBV11-2 and TRBJ2-7, reads EAGVAQSPRYKIIEKRQSVAFWCNPISGHATLYWYQQILGQGPKLLIQFQNNGVVDDSQLPKDRFSAERLKGVDSTLKIQPAKLEDSAVYLCASSQSQTGGLAYEQYFGPGTRLTVT.

This clone was detected only once. The chain couples TRBV27 to TRBJ2-7; perhaps TRBD1 as D (5 bases). This CDR3 contains 13 residues. Trimming cost V 6 bases and J 4 bases, with 13 bases left between them. Germline V gene sequence: CDR1 MNHEY, CDR2 SMNVEV (reference sequence). For the CDR3, the DNA is TGTGCCAGCAGCCAGGGCCCACATTACGAGCAGTACTTC. This codes for CASSQGPHYEQYF.

The V call is TRBV9, the J call TRBJ1-1, with 7 bases identical to TRBD1. V was clipped by 1 base and J by 3 bases; unmatched bases: 3. Germline V gene lookup returns CDR1 SGDLS and CDR2 YYNGEE. The CDR3 runs 14 residues. The CDR3 region is CASSVSQGDTEAFF. The CDR3 bases are TGTGCCAGCAGCGTATCTCAGGGGGACACTGAAGCTTTCTTT.

This rearrangement joins TRBV19 to TRBJ1-1, with D perhaps TRBD1 (6 bases). V was pared by 7 bases and J by 3 bases, with 12 bases between. The CDR3 runs 13 residues. Germline-derived CDR1 and CDR2 are LNHDA and SQIVND (reference sequence). The CDR3 nucleotides are TGTGCCAGTAACACAGGGATGGACACTGAAGCTTTCTTT. The encoded protein is CASNTGMDTEAFF.

This clone was observed once. J is TRBJ2-1 and V is TRBV5-1; 7 bases match TRBD1. The V gene end was trimmed by 4 bases and the J gene end by 4 bases; junction bases not matched to a gene: 5. The germline CDR1 and CDR2 sequences are SGHRS and YFSETQ. The CDR3 runs 14 residues. The CDR3 nucleotides are TGCGCCAGCAGCGCCGGGACAGAGTACAATGAGCAGTTCTTC. It specifies CASSAGTEYNEQFF.

This clone was found a few times. The chain has TRBV27 and TRBJ1-3; D may be TRBD1 (5 bases). The CDR3 is 16 amino acids. The V gene's germline CDR1 is MNHEY and CDR2 SMNVEV (reference sequence). V shed 6 bases and J shed 2 bases, with 17 bases lying between them. CDR3 nucleotides: TGTGCCAGCAGACCCCTGGGGGGTTCGGCTGGAAACACCATATATTTT. It codes for CASRPLGGSAGNTIYF.

In the case of this clone: This CDR3 is also generated by other DNA sequences in the sample. V and J are TRBV28 and TRBJ2-3; TRBD2 matches at 9 bases. The ends lost 5 bases at V and 0 bases at J; junction bases unmatched: 0. CDR1 and CDR2 (germline): MDHEN, SYDVKM. CDR3 size: 14 residues. CDR3 sequence: CASSLAGSTDTQYF. Here the CDR3 DNA reads TGTGCCAGCAGTCTAGCGGGGAGCACAGATACGCAGTATTTT.

This sequence joins TRBV28 and TRBJ1-1; D remains ambiguous. V was shortened by 2 bases and J by 0 bases, with 13 bases between the two germline ends. This CDR3 has 16 residues. CDR1 is MDHEN and CDR2 is SYDVKM in the germline V gene. CDR3 region: CASSLVPELMNTEAFF. The DNA of the CDR3 is TGTGCCAGCAGTTTAGTTCCTGAGCTTATGAACACTGAAGCTTTCTTT.

The rearrangement links TRBV7-9 to TRBJ2-3; D remains unclear. CDR1 is SEHNR, CDR2 FQNEAQ, per germline (reference sequence). V dropped 4 bases and J dropped 0 bases, with 11 bases sitting between them. The CDR3 spans 15 residues. CDR3 nucleotides: TGTGCCAGCAGCTCGGGTATCGAGAGCACAGATACGCAGTATTTT. Its translation: CASSSGIESTDTQYF.

The rearrangement uses TRBV27 and TRBJ1-5, with no clear D. The CDR3 is 15 residues long. Per the germline V gene, CDR1 is MNHEY and CDR2 is SMNVEV (reference sequence). V lost 4 bases, J lost 2 bases, and 12 bases lay in between. CDR3 nucleotides: TGTGCCAGCAGTTGGAGAGTAGCGGGCAATCAGCCCCAGCATTTT. This codes for CASSWRVAGNQPQHF.